This T cell receptor beta chain comes out of a study of spatial heterogeneity in lung cancer. Across the whole study: The donor population consisted of approximately 70 patients with untreated, early-stage non-small cell lung cancer.

In the library, each TCR cDNA molecule bore its own unique molecular identifier. TCRdb processed the 5' RACE reads anew with MiXCR; each CDR3 protein has one entry. This sample yields under 35,000 distinct CDR3 sequences, of which 5% to 6.5% are seen a single time; about 24% belongs to the top ten. This CDR3 has 15 amino acids. Looked up from germline, CDR1 is MDHEN and CDR2 is SYDVKM. V lost 8 bases and J lost 1; bases outside the gene matches: 8. Time point specified: blood at routine non-recurrence follow-up after resection. The sequenced material consisted of unsorted whole RNA from tumor, nontumor lung or frozen PBMC. This clonotype has ten or more counts.

The sequence was collected from a female donor with early-stage non-small cell lung cancer. The chain joins TRBV28 to TRBJ2-5, with 9 bases lining up with TRBD2. This material consisted of PBMCs, taken at follow-up. CDR3 region: CASRRGGGRQETQYF. The CDR3 region has the DNA TGTGCCAGCCGTCGCGGGGGGGGACGCCAAGAGACCCAGTACTTC.